This T cell receptor beta chain emerged from a study of cytomegalovirus exposure and HLA in healthy donors. The germline V gene has CDR1 SGHNT and CDR2 YYREEE (reference sequence). With V trimmed by 4 bases and J by 5 bases, 10 bases remained unmatched. The CDR3 is made up of 15 amino acids. Use of 60 Vbeta and 13 Jbeta primers characterized the PCR. Here immunoSEQ multiplex PCR was the method, and the copy in TCRdb shows in-frame clones only, minus some. There are 100,000 to 150,000 clones in the sample; approximately 80% occur only once, and over 0.2% lies in the top ten. The genes are TRBV5-4 and TRBJ2-5; TRBD1 matches at 8 bases. Specimen: PBMCs. The TCR originated in a man aged 45-60 years in good health and CMV-seronegative. DNA of the CDR3: TGTGCCAGCAGCCGGAGAGGACAGGGTTGGGAGACCCAGTACTTC. This codes for CASSRRGQGWETQYF. Using reference TRBV5-4 and TRBJ2-5 for the parts outside the CDR3, the full variable domain is ETGVTQSPTHLIKTRGQQVTLRCSSQSGHNTVSWYQQALGQGPQFIFQYYREEENGRGNFPPRFSGLQFPNYSSELNVNALELDDSALYLCASSRRGQGWETQYFGPGTRLLVL.